One and the same sample provided the 30 T cell receptor beta chains below, sequenced in a study of T cell repertoires in cytomegalovirus infection. In TCRdb, the reads were re-called with MiXCR into one record per CDR3 protein. The sample lists some 220,000 distinct CDR3 sequences, 6.5% occurring once. Sequenced sample: PBMCs. These TCRs come from a human donor in good health (CMV status not recorded). Some clones in this sample may be carry-over from other donors' samples.

This clonotype was seen a handful of times. This chain connects TRBV5-1 to TRBJ2-6, with 7 bases lining up with TRBD2. The trim removed 7 bases at V and 0 bases at J, leaving 7 bases unmatched. There are 16 residues in the CDR3. Germline V CDR1 and CDR2: SGHRS, YFSETQ. DNA for the CDR3: TGCGCCAGCGGGAGGGACCCCGGCTCTGGGGCCAACGTCCTGACTTTC. It is translated as CASGRDPGSGANVLTF.

This clonotype was seen ten or more times. V gene TRBV6-2 or TRBV6-3 combines with J gene TRBJ2-1; 12 bases agree with TRBD1. Germline CDR1 reads MNHEY; CDR2 reads SVGEGT. Trimming cost V 5 bases and J 8 bases; bases outside gene matches: 10. This CDR3 has 16 amino acids. The DNA of the CDR3 is TGTGCCAGCAGTGAGGTTCCGGGACAGGGGGCAGATGAGCAGTTCTTC. As protein: CASSEVPGQGADEQFF.

This clonotype has at least ten counts. The chain combines TRBV6-6 with TRBJ1-6, with 7 bases identical to TRBD1. Germline V lookup: CDR1 MNHNY, CDR2 SVGAGI (reference sequence). The V segment lost 0 bases and the J segment 4 bases; nucleotides outside the gene matches: 9. The CDR3 spans 18 residues. The CDR3 nucleotides read TGTGCCAGCAGTTACTCAACAGGTCCAGGGGGGTATAATTCACCCCTCCACTTT. Protein product: CASSYSTGPGGYNSPLHF.

This clonotype was picked up many times. J is TRBJ2-5 and V is TRBV12-3 or TRBV12-4; no definite D call. The CDR3 is made up of 11 amino acids. V dropped 5 bases and J dropped 5 bases, with 6 bases sitting between them. Here the CDR3 reads CASSPAETQYF. CDR3 nucleotides: TGTGCCAGCAGTCCCGCGGAGACCCAGTACTTC.

The sample holds many counts of this clonotype. In DNA, the CDR3 is TGTGCCAGCAGCCTCACCGGCGCAGGGGGCGCAGGGGACTATGGCTACACCTTC. It is translated as CASSLTGAGGAGDYGYTF. The chain uses TRBV7-2 and TRBJ1-2, with 8 bases that match TRBD1. The germline V gene has CDR1 SGHTA and CDR2 FQGNSA. CDR3 length equals 18 residues. V gave up 5 bases and J gave up 3 bases; unmatched junction bases: 17. Full variable domain (remainder filled in from reference TRBV7-2 and TRBJ1-2): GAGVSQSPSNKVTEKGKDVELRCDPISGHTALYWYRQSLGQGLEFLIYFQGNSAPDKSGLPSDRFSAERTGGSVSTLTIQRTQQEDSAVYLCASSLTGAGGAGDYGYTFGSGTRLTVV.

This clonotype was observed many times. The rearrangement joins TRBV5-1 to TRBJ2-3; 10 positions match TRBD2. Germline CDR1 is SGHRS and CDR2 is YFSETQ. The ends lost 3 bases at V and 5 bases at J; junction bases unmatched: 12. CDR3 size: 17 residues. CDR3 loop: CASSSTLAGAPGDTQYF. CDR3 coding DNA: TGCGCCAGCAGCTCGACCCTAGCGGGGGCTCCCGGAGATACGCAGTATTTT.

This clonotype has a count of ten or more. V gene TRBV7-8 combines with J gene TRBJ1-1; 7 bases agree with TRBD1. Trimming removed 6 bases from V and 2 bases from J; junction bases left unmatched: 9. The CDR3 consists of 15 residues. The germline V gene has CDR1 SGHVS and CDR2 FQNEAQ. CDR3 residues: CASRQRRDSNTEAFF. CDR3 DNA sequence: TGTGCCAGCAGGCAGCGAAGGGACAGCAACACTGAAGCTTTCTTT.

This clonotype was recorded a few times. The chain has TRBV29-1 and TRBJ1-1; 12 nucleotides agree with TRBD1. The V gene's germline CDR1 is SQVTM and CDR2 ANQGSEA. This CDR3 has 17 residues. The J segment lost 2 bases and the V segment lost 4 bases, leaving 11 bases of the junction unmatched. The CDR3 coding sequence is TGCAGCGTTGGGGACAGGGGGCGCAGAGAAGGAAACACTGAAGCTTTCTTT. Translating it yields CSVGDRGRREGNTEAFF.

This clonotype was observed a handful of times. The rearrangement links TRBV20-1 to TRBJ2-2; D ambiguous. Trimming pared 6 bases from V and 3 bases from J, leaving 8 bases between. This CDR3 contains 12 residues. The germline V gene has CDR1 DFQATT and CDR2 SNEGSKA (reference sequence). CDR3 nucleotide sequence: TGCAGTGCCAACTCGGACACCGGGGAGCTGTTTTTT. Its translation is CSANSDTGELFF.

This clonotype turned up a few times. This chain uses TRBV15 with TRBJ2-7, with 11 positions matching TRBD1. V shed 0 bases and J 3 bases; nucleotides not matched to a gene: 4. The V gene's germline CDR1 is LNHNV and CDR2 YYDKDF (reference sequence). This CDR3 has 16 residues. As DNA, the CDR3 is TGTGCCACCAGCAGAGACCGAGGGACAGGGGGCTACGAGCAGTACTTC. Amino acid sequence: CATSRDRGTGGYEQYF. Variable domain in full (rest from reference TRBV15 and TRBJ2-7): DAMVIQNPRYQVTQFGKPVTLSCSQTLNHNVMYWYQQKSSQAPKLLFHYYDKDFNNEADTPDNFQSRRPNTSFCFLDIRSPGLGDTAMYLCATSRDRGTGGYEQYFGPGTRLTVT.

At least ten counts were recorded for this clonotype. The chain combines TRBV12-3 or TRBV12-4 with TRBJ2-4, with 8 bases aligning to TRBD2. This CDR3 is built from 13 residues. Trimming at V came to 6 bases and at J to 8 bases, leaving 6 bases not matched to a gene. CDR3 sequence reads: CASSSRGGDIQYF. The CDR3 nucleotides read TGTGCCAGCAGCTCCCGGGGGGGAGACATTCAGTACTTC.

This clonotype was counted ten times or more. The rearrangement uses TRBV24-1 and TRBJ2-7; TRBD1 matches 8 bases. Germline CDR1 reads KGHDR; CDR2 reads SFDVKD. With 4 bases clipped from V and 6 bases from J, the junction kept 7 bases outside the gene matches. This CDR3 spans 14 amino acids. The CDR3 is CATSEPSRGLEQYF. CDR3 nucleotides: TGTGCCACCAGTGAGCCTTCCAGGGGGCTCGAGCAGTACTTC.

In its sample, this clonotype was seen many times. V gene TRBV28 combines with J gene TRBJ2-7; 7 bases are shared with TRBD1. With V trimmed by 4 bases and J by 1 base, 4 bases remained unmatched. CDR3 length: 14 amino acids. Per the germline V gene, CDR1 is MDHEN and CDR2 is SYDVKM. The CDR3 bases are TGTGCCAGCAGTTGGCCAGGGGGTTCCTACGAGCAGTACTTC. It is translated as CASSWPGGSYEQYF.

The rearrangement joins TRBV28 to TRBJ1-5, with a possible D match to TRBD1 (5 bases). The V end lost 9 bases, the J end lost 9 bases, and 15 bases lay between the germline ends. Germline-derived CDR1 and CDR2 are MDHEN and SYDVKM. The CDR3 contains 12 residues. CDR3 sequence: CASTWTGTPQHF. The CDR3 coding sequence is TGTGCCAGTACTTGGACCGGGACGCCCCAGCATTTT.

About this clonotype itself: This may stem from a read error, because a much larger clone lies one nucleotide away. The rearrangement joins TRBV29-1 to TRBJ2-2, with 11 bases fitting TRBD1. This CDR3 contains 15 residues. CDR1 is SQVTM and CDR2 is ANQGSEA in the germline V gene. CDR3 bases: TGCAGCGTTGATAGGGGACAGGGGGTCGCCGGGGAGCTGCTTTTT. This codes for CSVDRGQGVAGELLF.

This clonotype has ten or more counts. The chain has TRBV20-1 and TRBJ1-2, with D maybe TRBD1 (6 bases). Trimming pared 0 bases from V and 4 bases from J, leaving 15 bases between. The CDR3 is 15 residues long. The germline V gene encodes CDR1 DFQATT and CDR2 SNEGSKA (reference sequence). The CDR3 nucleotides are TGCAGTGCTAGAGATTTCAGGGGCATAGGCTATGGCTACACCTTC. It is translated as CSARDFRGIGYGYTF.

This clonotype was counted many times. The rearrangement joins TRBV7-2 to TRBJ1-3; D ambiguous. V dropped 1 base and J dropped 1 base, with 8 bases sitting between them. The CDR3 is made up of 15 amino acids. Germline V gene data show CDR1 as SGHTA and CDR2 as FQGNSA. In DNA form, the CDR3 reads TGTGCCAGCAGCTTAGAGAGAGGGTCTGGAAACACCATATATTTT. Protein product: CASSLERGSGNTIYF.

This clonotype was counted ten times or more. This chain joins TRBV7-2 and TRBJ1-5; D unclear. With 1 base removed from V and 7 bases from J, the gap between germline ends came to 8 bases. This CDR3 is built from 13 residues. Germline CDR1 is SGHTA and CDR2 is FQGNSA. The CDR3 nucleotides read TGTGCCAGCAGCTTAGAGGTTACCCAGCCCCAGCATTTT. Translated, it gives CASSLEVTQPQHF.

The rearrangement links TRBV29-1 to TRBJ1-2; D is perhaps TRBD1 (5 bases). Trimming took off 2 bases at V and 8 bases at J, with 15 bases between the two ends. CDR1 SQVTM and CDR2 ANQGSEA come from the germline V gene. The length of the CDR3 is 13 residues. The CDR3 nucleotides are TGCAGCGTTGAAACGCGCGGGGGGGGGGGCTACACCTTC. This gives the protein CSVETRGGGGYTF.

This clonotype was seen at least ten times. This chain joins TRBV7-2 and TRBJ2-3; 8 bases line up with TRBD2. CDR1 and CDR2 (germline): SGHTA, FQGNSA. The CDR3 length is 18 residues. Trimming at V came to 5 bases and at J to 1 base, leaving 14 bases not matched to a gene. The CDR3 region is CASSPTVVRRGGTDTQYF. CDR3 DNA sequence: TGTGCCAGCAGCCCCACCGTTGTAAGGCGGGGGGGCACAGATACGCAGTATTTT.

About this clonotype itself: One end of the junction is discordant with germline, which a read error may explain. J is TRBJ2-2 and V is TRBV5-1, with TRBD1 as a possible D gene (6 bases). CDR1 is SGHRS, CDR2 YFSETQ, per germline. The length of the CDR3 is 16 residues. CDR3 loop: CASSFTGKAGTGELLF. In DNA form, the CDR3 reads TGCGCCAGCAGCTTCACAGGGAAGGCTGGGACCGGGGAGCTGCTTTTT.

This clonotype occurred many times. This chain joins TRBV9 and TRBJ1-2; possibly TRBD1 for D (6 bases). The CDR3 is made up of 14 amino acids. The germline V gene encodes CDR1 SGDLS and CDR2 YYNGEE. Trimming shortened V by 4 bases and J by 7 bases, and 17 bases separated the two germline ends. The CDR3 here is CASSPTAGGSGYTF. The CDR3 region has the DNA TGTGCCAGCAGCCCGACCGCGGGGGGCTCTGGCTACACCTTC.

This clonotype showed up many times. The gene calls are TRBV7-2 and TRBJ1-1; 9 bases align to TRBD1. The CDR3 runs to 14 residues. V gave up 3 bases and J gave up 5 bases; unmatched junction bases: 4. Per the germline V gene, CDR1 is SGHTA and CDR2 is FQGNSA. In nucleotides, the CDR3 is TGTGCCAGCAGCTTCGGACAGGGGAAGACTGAAGCTTTCTTT. Residues: CASSFGQGKTEAFF.

This clonotype was observed many times. The chain employs TRBV20-1 and TRBJ2-3; perhaps TRBD2 as D (6 bases). CDR3 size: 13 residues. Germline V gene sequence: CDR1 DFQATT, CDR2 SNEGSKA (reference sequence). V was cut by 8 bases and J by 3 bases, with 15 bases left in between. The CDR3 DNA follows: TGCAGTCCTCTTAATCGGGGGACAGATACGCAGTATTTT. It encodes CSPLNRGTDTQYF.

V is TRBV7-2 and J is TRBJ1-6, with TRBD1 as a possible D gene (6 bases). The CDR3 consists of 15 residues. Germline values: CDR1 SGHTA, CDR2 FQGNSA. Trimming left V 5 bases short and J 2 bases short, with 10 bases between. The CDR3 is CASSTRDTYNSPLHF. The CDR3 nucleotides are TGTGCCAGCAGCACCAGGGACACCTATAATTCACCCCTCCACTTT.

This clonotype was counted many times. DNA of the CDR3: TGTGCCAGCAGTGAATGGAACACTGAAGCTTTCTTT. Translation: CASSEWNTEAFF. The V gene is TRBV25-1, the J gene TRBJ1-1; D is uncertain. This CDR3 comprises 12 residues. Germline V gene lookup returns CDR1 MGHDK and CDR2 SYGVNS. Trimming removed 1 base at V and 1 base at J, with 1 base between.

This clonotype was seen at least ten times. The chain employs TRBV7-2 and TRBJ2-1, with TRBD1 matching over 7 bases. Germline V gene sequence: CDR1 SGHTA, CDR2 FQGNSA. The CDR3 has 11 residues. The ends lost 5 bases at V and 9 bases at J; junction bases unmatched: 1. Written as DNA, the CDR3 is TGTGCCAGCAGCGGGACAGTTGAGCAGTTCTTC. Amino acid sequence: CASSGTVEQFF.

This clonotype was detected many times. The chain uses TRBV30 and TRBJ1-6, with 7 nucleotides matching TRBD1. The CDR3 length is 12 residues. Germline-derived CDR1 and CDR2 are GTSNPN and SVGIG (reference sequence). The J segment lost 10 bases and the V segment lost 5 bases, leaving 5 bases of the junction unmatched. CDR3: CAWHRGGSPLHF. The CDR3, as DNA: TGTGCCTGGCACAGGGGTGGGTCACCCCTCCACTTT.

This clonotype was observed many times. The J gene is TRBJ1-2, the V gene TRBV2; D is possibly TRBD1 (5 bases). Germline V CDR1 and CDR2: SNHLY, FYNNEI. The V and J ends lost 1 base and 1 base respectively, with 13 bases between them. The CDR3 is 16 residues long. Written as DNA, the CDR3 is TGTGCCAGCAGTGAAGATAGAACAGGCCTTAACTATGGCTACACCTTC. It is translated as CASSEDRTGLNYGYTF.

The rearrangement links TRBV13 to TRBJ2-3; 14 bases align to TRBD2. The CDR3 length is 18 residues. Germline V gene sequence: CDR1 PRHDT, CDR2 FYEKMQ (reference sequence). Losses at the gene ends were 5 bases for V and 2 bases for J; bases not matched to a gene: 9. The CDR3 loop reads CASSPGLAGGLYTDTQYF. The CDR3 DNA sequence: TGTGCCAGCAGCCCAGGACTAGCGGGGGGTCTTTACACAGATACGCAGTATTTT.